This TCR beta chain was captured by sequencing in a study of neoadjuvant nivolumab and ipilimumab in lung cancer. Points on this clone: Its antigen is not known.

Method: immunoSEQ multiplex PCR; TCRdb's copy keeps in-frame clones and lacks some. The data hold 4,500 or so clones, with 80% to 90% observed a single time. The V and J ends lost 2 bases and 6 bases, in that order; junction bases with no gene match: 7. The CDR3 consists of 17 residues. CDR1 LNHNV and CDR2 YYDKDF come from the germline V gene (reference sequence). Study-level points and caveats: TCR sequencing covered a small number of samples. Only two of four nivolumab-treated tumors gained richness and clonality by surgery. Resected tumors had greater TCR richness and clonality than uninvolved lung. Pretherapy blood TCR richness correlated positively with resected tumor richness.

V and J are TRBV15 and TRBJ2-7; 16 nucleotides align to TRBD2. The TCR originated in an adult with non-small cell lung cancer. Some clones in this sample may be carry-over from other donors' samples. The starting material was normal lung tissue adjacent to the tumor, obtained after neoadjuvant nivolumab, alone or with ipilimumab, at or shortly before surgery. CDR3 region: CATSRTGTSGRAREQYF. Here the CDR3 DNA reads TGTGCCACCAGCAGAACCGGGACTAGCGGGAGGGCGCGCGAGCAGTACTTC.